This T cell receptor (beta chain) was found in a study of T cells in Graves' hyperthyroidism and ophthalmopathy. Whole-study findings and limits: The majority of expanded thyroid clonotypes above 0.001 also appeared in blood. Through a model of 13 V-J features, ophthalmopathy was separated from stable hyperthyroidism.

The CDR3 has 14 amino acids. Deletions cut 4 bases from V and 1 base from J, with 11 bases between. Germline-derived CDR1 and CDR2 are SGHRS and YFSETQ. With regard to this clonotype: Its antigen is still unknown.

TCR beta CDR3 sequences were amplified from RNA transcripts. During a first-round RT-PCR of the TCR CDR3, the HTBI primer set was used. A single record per CDR3 protein comes from TCRdb applying MiXCR to the multiplex PCR reads. The data show around 580,000 distinct CDR3 sequences, about half seen once. Sequenced input: peripheral blood or thyroid tissue (not recorded which). The receptor comes from a woman aged 18-29 years with Graves' hyperthyroidism. The V gene is TRBV5-1, the J gene TRBJ2-5, with D perhaps TRBD2 (6 bases). CDR3 DNA: TGCGCCAGCAGCAAGCCGGGACTCCAAGAGACCCAGTACTTC. It specifies CASSKPGLQETQYF.